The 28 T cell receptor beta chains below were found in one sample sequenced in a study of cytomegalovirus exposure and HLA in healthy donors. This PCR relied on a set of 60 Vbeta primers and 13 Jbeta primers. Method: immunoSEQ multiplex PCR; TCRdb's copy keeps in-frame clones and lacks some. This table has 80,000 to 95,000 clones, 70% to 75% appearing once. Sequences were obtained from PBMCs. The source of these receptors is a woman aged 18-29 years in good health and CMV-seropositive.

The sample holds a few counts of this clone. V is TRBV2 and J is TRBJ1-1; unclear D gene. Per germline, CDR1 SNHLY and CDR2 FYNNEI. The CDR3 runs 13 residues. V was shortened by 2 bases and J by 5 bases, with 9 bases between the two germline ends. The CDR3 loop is CASSEWSGTEAFF. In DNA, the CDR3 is TGTGCCAGCAGTGAATGGTCAGGTACTGAAGCTTTCTTT.

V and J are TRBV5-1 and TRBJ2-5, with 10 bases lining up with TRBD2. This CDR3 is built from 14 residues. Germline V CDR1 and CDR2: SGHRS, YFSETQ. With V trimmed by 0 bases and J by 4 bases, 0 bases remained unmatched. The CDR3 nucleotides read TGCGCCAGCAGCTTGGGACTAGCGGGAGAGACCCAGTACTTC. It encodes CASSLGLAGETQYF.

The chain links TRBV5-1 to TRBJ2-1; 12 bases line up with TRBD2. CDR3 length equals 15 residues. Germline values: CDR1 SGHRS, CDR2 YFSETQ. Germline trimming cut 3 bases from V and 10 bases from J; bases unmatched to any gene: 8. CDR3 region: CASSSLTSGSGEQFF. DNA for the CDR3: TGCGCCAGCAGCTCCCTGACTAGCGGGAGTGGCGAGCAGTTCTTC.

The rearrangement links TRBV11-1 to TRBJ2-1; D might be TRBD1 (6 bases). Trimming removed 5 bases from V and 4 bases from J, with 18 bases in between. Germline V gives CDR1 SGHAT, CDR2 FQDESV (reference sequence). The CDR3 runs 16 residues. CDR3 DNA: TGTGCCAGCAGCCCCACGGGACAAGCACTTTACAATGAGCAGTTCTTC. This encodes CASSPTGQALYNEQFF.

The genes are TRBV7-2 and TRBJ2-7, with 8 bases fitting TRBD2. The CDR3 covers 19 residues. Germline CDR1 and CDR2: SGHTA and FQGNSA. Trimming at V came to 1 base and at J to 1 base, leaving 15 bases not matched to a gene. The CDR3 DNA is TGTGCCAGCAGCTTAGGATGGAAAGCTGCAGCGGGGGATTCCTACGAGCAGTACTTC. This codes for CASSLGWKAAAGDSYEQYF.

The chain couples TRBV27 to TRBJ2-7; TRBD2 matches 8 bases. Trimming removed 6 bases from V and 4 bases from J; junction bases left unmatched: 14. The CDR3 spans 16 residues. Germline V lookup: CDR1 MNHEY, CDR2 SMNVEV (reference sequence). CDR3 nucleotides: TGTGCCAGCAGCTTCCGGGGGGGGGCGCCGACATACGAGCAGTACTTC. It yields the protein CASSFRGGAPTYEQYF.

The CDR3 DNA is TGTGCCAGCAGGCCCTCCGGGTCGGAAGAAAAACTGTTTTTT. It specifies CASRPSGSEEKLFF. The chain combines TRBV27 with TRBJ1-4; D gene uncertain. Trimming shortened V by 6 bases and J by 8 bases, and 16 bases separated the two germline ends. The CDR3 has 14 amino acids. Germline CDR1 and CDR2: MNHEY and SMNVEV (reference sequence).

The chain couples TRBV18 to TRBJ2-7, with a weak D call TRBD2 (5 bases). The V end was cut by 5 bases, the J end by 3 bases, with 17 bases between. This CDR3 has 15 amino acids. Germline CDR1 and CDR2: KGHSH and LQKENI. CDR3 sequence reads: CASSNAGGPLYEQYF. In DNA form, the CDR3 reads TGTGCCAGCTCAAATGCCGGAGGCCCTCTCTACGAGCAGTACTTC.

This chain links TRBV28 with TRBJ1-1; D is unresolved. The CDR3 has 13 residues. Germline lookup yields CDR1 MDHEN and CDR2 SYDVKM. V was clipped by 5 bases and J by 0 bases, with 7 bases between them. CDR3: CASSLILNTEAFF. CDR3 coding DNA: TGTGCCAGCAGTCTAATACTGAACACTGAAGCTTTCTTT. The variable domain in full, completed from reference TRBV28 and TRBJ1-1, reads DVKVTQSSRYLVKRTGEKVFLECVQDMDHENMFWYRQDPGLGLRLIYFSYDVKMKEKGDIPEGYSVSREKKERFSLILESASTNQTSMYLCASSLILNTEAFFGQGTRLTVV.

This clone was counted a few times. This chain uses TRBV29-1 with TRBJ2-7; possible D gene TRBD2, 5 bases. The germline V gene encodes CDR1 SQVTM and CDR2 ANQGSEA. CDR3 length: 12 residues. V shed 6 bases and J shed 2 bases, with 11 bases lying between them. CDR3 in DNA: TGCAGCGTGGGATCCGGGACCTACGAGCAGTACTTC. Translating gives CSVGSGTYEQYF.

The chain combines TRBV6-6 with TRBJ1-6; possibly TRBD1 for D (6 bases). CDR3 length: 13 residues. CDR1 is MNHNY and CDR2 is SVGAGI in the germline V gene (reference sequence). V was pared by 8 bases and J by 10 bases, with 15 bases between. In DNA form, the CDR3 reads TGTGCCAGCGGGGAGGGTGGGGGCTCACCCCTCCACTTT. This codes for CASGEGGGSPLHF.

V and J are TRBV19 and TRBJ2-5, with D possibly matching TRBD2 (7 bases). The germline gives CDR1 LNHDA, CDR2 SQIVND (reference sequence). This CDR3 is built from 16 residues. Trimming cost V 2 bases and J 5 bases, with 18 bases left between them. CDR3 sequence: CASSIRLRGARETQYF. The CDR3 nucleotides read TGTGCCAGTAGTATAAGGTTACGGGGGGCCAGGGAGACCCAGTACTTC. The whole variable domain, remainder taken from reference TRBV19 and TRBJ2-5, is DGGITQSPKYLFRKEGQNVTLSCEQNLNHDAMYWYRQDPGQGLRLIYYSQIVNDFQKGDIAEGYSVSREKKESFPLTVTSAQKNPTAFYLCASSIRLRGARETQYFGPGTRLLVL.

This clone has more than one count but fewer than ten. CDR3 residues: CASRVGTSGSWKGGELFF. CDR3 nucleotide sequence: TGTGCCAGCAGGGTGGGGACTAGCGGGAGTTGGAAGGGCGGGGAGCTGTTTTTT. The J gene is TRBJ2-2, the V gene TRBV28, with 14 bases lining up with TRBD2. Germline V gene sequence: CDR1 MDHEN, CDR2 SYDVKM. V trimming: 6 bases; J trimming: 7 bases; junction bases outside the gene matches: 13. The CDR3 runs 18 residues.

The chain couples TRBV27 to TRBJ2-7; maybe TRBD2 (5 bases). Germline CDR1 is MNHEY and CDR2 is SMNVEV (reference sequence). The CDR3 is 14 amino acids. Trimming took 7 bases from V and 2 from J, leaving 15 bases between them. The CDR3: CASIAPGSTYEQYF. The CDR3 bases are TGTGCCAGCATTGCGCCTGGGAGCACCTACGAGCAGTACTTC.

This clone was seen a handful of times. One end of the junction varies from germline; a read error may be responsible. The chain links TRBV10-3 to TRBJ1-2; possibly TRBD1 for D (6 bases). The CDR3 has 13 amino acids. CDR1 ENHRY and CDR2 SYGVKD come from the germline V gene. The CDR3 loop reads CASSEAGGTGYTF. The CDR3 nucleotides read TGTGCCAGCAGTGAAGCGGGGGGCACTGGCTACACCTTC.

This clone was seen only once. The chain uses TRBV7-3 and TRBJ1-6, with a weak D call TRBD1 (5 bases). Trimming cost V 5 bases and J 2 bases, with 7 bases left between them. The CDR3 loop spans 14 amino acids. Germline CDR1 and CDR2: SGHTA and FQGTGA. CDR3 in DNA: TGTGCCAGCAGCCAACAGGCCTATAATTCACCCCTCCACTTT. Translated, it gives CASSQQAYNSPLHF.

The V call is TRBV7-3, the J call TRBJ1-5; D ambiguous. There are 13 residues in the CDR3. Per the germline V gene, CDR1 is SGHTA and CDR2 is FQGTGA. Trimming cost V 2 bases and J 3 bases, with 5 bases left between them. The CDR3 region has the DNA TGTGCCAGCAGCTTAGGCCACAATCAGCCCCAGCATTTT. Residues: CASSLGHNQPQHF.

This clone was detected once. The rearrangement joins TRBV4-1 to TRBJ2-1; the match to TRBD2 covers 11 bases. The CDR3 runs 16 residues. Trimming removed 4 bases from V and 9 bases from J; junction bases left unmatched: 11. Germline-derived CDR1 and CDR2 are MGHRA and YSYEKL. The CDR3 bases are TGCGCCAGCAGCCCGCTAGCGGGAGGCCCCGGGGGTGAGCAGTTCTTC. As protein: CASSPLAGGPGGEQFF.

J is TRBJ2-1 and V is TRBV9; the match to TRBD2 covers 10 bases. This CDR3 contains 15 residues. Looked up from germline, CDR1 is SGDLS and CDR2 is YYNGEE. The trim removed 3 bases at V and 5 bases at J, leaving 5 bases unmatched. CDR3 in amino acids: CASSALAGVHNEQFF. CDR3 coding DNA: TGTGCCAGCAGCGCTCTAGCGGGGGTCCACAATGAGCAGTTCTTC.

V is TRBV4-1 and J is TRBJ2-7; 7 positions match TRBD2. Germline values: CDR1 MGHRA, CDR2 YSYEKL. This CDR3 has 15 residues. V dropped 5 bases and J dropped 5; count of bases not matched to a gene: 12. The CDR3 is CASSSLGLGGDEQYF. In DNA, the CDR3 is TGCGCCAGCAGCTCCCTCGGACTAGGAGGGGACGAGCAGTACTTC.

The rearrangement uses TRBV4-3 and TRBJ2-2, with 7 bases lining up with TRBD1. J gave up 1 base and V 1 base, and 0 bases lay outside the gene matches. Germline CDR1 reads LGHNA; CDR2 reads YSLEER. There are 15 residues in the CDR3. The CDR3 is CASSQGDRNTGELFF. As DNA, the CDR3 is TGCGCCAGCAGCCAAGGGGACAGGAACACCGGGGAGCTGTTTTTT.

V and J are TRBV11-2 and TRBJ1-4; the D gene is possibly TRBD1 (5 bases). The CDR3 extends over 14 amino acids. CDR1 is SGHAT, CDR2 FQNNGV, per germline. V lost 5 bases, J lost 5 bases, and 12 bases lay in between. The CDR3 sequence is CASSLTGNNEKLFF. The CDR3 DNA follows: TGTGCCAGCAGCCTTACAGGAAACAATGAAAAACTGTTTTTT.

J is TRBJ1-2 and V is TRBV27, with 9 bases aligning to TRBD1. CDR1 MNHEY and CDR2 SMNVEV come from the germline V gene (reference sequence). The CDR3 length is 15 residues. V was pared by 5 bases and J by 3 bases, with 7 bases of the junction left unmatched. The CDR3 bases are TGTGCCAGCAGTCCGTACAGGGGGCGCGACTATGGCTACACCTTC. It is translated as CASSPYRGRDYGYTF.

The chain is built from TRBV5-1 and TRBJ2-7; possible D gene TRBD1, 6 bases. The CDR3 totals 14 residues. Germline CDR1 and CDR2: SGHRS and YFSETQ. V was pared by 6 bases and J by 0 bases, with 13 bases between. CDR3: CASTSDSISYEQYF. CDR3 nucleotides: TGCGCCAGCACCTCGGACAGTATCTCCTACGAGCAGTACTTC.

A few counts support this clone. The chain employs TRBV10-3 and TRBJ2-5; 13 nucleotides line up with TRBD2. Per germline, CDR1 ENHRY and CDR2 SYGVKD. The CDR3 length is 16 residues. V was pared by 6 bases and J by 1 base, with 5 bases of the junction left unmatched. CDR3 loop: CAISILAGGTQETQYF. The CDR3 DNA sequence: TGTGCCATCAGCATACTAGCGGGGGGGACCCAAGAGACCCAGTACTTC.

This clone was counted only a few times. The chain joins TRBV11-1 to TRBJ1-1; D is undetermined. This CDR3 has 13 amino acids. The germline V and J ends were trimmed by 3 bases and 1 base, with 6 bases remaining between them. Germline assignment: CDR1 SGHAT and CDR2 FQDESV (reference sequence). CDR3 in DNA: TGTGCCAGCAGCTTGAGCCAGAACACTGAAGCTTTCTTT. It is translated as CASSLSQNTEAFF.

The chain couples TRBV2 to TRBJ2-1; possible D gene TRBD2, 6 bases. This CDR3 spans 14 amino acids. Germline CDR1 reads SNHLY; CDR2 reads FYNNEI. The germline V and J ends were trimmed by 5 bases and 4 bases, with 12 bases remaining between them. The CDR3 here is CASSPLAEYNEQFF. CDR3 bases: TGTGCCAGCAGTCCGTTAGCGGAGTACAATGAGCAGTTCTTC. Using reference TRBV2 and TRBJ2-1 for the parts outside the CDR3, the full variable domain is EPEVTQTPSHQVTQMGQEVILRCVPISNHLYFYWYRQILGQKVEFLVSFYNNEISEKSEIFDDQFSVERPDGSNFTLKIRSTKLEDSAMYFCASSPLAEYNEQFFGPGTRLTVL.

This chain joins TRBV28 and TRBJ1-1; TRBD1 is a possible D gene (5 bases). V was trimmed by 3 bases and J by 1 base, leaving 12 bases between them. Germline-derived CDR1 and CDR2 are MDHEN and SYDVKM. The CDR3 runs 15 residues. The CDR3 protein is CASSLFGARNTEAFF. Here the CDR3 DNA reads TGTGCCAGCAGTTTGTTTGGGGCACGGAACACTGAAGCTTTCTTT.